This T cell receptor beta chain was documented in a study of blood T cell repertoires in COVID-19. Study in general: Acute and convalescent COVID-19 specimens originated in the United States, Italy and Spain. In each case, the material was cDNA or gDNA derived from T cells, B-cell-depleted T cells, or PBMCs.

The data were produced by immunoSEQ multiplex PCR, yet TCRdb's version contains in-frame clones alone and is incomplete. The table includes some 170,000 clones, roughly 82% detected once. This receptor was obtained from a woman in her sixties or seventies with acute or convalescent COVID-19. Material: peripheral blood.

The DNA of the CDR3 is TGCGCCAGCAGCTTGGGTGTAGCGGGAGGGAACTACGAGCAGTACTTC. This gives the protein CASSLGVAGGNYEQYF. The rearrangement uses TRBV5-1 and TRBJ2-7, with 11 positions matching TRBD2. Trimming at V came to 0 bases and at J to 3 bases, leaving 5 bases not matched to a gene. The CDR3 extends over 16 amino acids. CDR1 is SGHRS, CDR2 YFSETQ, per germline.